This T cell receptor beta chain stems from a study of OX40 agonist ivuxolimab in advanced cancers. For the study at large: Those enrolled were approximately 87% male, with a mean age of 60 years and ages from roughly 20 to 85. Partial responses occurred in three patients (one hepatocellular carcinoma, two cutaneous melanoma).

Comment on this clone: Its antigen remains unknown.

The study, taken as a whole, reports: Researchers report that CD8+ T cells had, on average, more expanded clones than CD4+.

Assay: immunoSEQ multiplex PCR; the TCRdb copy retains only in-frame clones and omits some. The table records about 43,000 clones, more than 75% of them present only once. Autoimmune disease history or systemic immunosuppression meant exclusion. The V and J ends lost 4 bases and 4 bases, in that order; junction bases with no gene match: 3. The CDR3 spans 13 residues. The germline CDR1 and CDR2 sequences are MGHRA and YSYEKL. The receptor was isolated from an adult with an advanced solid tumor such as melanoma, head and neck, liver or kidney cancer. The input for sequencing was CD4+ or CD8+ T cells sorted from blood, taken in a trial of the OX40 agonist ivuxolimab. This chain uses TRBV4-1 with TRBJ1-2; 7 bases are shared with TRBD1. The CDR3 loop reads CASSPGQSYGYTF. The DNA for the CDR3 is TGCGCCAGCAGCCCGGGACAGTCCTATGGCTACACCTTC.